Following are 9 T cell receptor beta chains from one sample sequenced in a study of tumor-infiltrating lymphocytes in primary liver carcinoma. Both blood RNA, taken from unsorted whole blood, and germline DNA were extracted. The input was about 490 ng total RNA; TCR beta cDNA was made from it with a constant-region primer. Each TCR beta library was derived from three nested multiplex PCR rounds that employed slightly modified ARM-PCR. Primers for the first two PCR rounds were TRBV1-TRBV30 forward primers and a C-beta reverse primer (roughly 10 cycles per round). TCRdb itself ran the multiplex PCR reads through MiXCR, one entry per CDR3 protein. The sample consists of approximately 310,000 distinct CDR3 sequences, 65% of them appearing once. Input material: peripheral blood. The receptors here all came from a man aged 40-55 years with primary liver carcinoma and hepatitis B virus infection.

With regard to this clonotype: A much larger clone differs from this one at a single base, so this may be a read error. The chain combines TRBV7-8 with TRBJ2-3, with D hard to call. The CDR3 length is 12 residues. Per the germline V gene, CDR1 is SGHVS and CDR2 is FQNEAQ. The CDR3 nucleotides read TGTGCCAGCAGCTCAAGCTCAGATGCGCAGTATTTT. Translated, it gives CASSSSSDAQYF.

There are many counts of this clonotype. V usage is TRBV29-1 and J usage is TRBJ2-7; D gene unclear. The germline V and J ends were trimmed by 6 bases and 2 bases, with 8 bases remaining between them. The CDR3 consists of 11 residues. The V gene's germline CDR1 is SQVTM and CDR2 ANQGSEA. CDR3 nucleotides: TGCAGCGTGGTTCCTCCCTACGAGCAGTACTTC. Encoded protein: CSVVPPYEQYF.

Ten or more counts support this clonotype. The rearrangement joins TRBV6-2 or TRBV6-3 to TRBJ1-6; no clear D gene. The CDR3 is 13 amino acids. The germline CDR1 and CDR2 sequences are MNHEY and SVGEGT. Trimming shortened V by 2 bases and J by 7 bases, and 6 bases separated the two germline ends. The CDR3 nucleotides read TGTGCCAGCAGTTACGAGGGCAATTCACCCCTCCACTTT. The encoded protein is CASSYEGNSPLHF.

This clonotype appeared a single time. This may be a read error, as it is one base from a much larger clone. CDR3 nucleotide sequence: TGTGCCAGCAGCTTAAAATCTGCCGGATCGGGGCACGAGCAGTACTTC. Protein: CASSLKSAGSGHEQYF. The chain employs TRBV11-2 and TRBJ2-7; D is perhaps TRBD1 or TRBD2 (5 bases each). CDR1 and CDR2 (germline): SGHAT, FQNNGV. The CDR3 is made up of 16 amino acids. V lost 2 bases and J lost 5, with 19 bases in between. Filled out from reference TRBV11-2 and TRBJ2-7, the complete variable domain reads EAGVAQSPRYKIIEKRQSVAFWCNPISGHATLYWYQQILGQGPKLLIQFQNNGVVDDSQLPKDRFSAERLKGVDSTLKIQPAKLEDSAVYLCASSLKSAGSGHEQYFGPGTRLTVT.

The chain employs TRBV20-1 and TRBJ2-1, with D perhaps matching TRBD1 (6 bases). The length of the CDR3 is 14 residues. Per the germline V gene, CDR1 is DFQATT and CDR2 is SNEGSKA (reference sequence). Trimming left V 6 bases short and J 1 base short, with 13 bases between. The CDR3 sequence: CSANDRRSYNEQFF. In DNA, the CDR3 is TGCAGTGCAAACGACAGGCGATCCTACAATGAGCAGTTCTTC.

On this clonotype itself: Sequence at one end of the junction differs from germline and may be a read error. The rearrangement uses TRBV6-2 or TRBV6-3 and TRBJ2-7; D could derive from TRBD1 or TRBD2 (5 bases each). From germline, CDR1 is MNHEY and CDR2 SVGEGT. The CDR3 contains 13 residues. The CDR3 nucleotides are TGTGCCAGCGGGACGGGGAATTCCTACGAGAAGTACTTC. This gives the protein CASGTGNSYEKYF.

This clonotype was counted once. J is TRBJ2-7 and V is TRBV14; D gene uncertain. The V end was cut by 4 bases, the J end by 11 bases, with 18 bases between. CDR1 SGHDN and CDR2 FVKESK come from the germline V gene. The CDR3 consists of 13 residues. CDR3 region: CASSLLRLERKYF. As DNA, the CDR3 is TGTGCCAGCAGCCTACTCCGCTTGGAGAGAAAGTACTTC.

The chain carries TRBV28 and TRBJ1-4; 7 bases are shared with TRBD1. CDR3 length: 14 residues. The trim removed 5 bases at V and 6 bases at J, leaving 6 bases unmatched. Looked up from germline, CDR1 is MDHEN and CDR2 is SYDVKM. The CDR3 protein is CASSTGQSDEKLFF. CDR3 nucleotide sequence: TGTGCCAGCAGTACGGGACAGTCCGATGAAAAACTGTTTTTT.

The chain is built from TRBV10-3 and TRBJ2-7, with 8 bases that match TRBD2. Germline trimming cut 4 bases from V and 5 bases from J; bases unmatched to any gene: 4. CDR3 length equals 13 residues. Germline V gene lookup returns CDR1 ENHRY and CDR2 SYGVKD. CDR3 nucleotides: TGTGCCATCAGTGTGGGAGCGGGGGACGAGCAGTACTTC. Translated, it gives CAISVGAGDEQYF.